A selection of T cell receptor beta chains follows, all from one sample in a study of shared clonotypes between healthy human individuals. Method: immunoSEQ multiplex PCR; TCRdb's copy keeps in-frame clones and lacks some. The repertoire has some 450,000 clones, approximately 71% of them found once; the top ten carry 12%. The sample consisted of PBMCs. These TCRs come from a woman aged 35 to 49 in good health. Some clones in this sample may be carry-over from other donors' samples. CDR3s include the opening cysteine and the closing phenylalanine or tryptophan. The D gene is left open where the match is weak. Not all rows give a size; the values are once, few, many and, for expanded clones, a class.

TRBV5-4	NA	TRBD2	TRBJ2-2	CASRAGLAGGPGELFF	TGTGCCAGCAGGGCTGGACTAGCGGGAGGGCCCGGGGAGCTGTTTTTT
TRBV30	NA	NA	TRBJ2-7	CAWSPTVYEQYF	TGTGCCTGGAGTCCCACGGTCTACGAGCAGTACTTC
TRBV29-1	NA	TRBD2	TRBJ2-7	CSVEGAGVGYEQYF	TGCAGCGTTGAGGGAGCGGGAGTGGGATACGAGCAGTACTTC
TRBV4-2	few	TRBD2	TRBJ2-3	CASSQVGTSGIFTDTQYF	TGTGCCAGCAGTCAAGTTGGGACTAGCGGGATTTTTACAGATACGCAGTATTTT
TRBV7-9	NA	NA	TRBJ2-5	CASSLSPLGVDFLREQYF	TGTGCCAGCAGCTTATCTCCTTTGGGAGTCGATTTCCTACGTGAGCAGTACTTC
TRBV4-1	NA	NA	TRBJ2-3	CASSQEGREGTDTQYF	TGCGCCAGCAGCCAAGAGGGACGGGAAGGCACAGATACGCAGTATTTT
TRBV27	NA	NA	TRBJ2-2	CASSLNGANTGELFF	TGTGCCAGCAGTTTAAACGGTGCGAACACCGGGGAGCTGTTTTTT
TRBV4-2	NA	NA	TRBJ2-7	CASSPRGQPSYEQYF	TGTGCCAGCAGCCCCCGGGGTCAGCCATCCTACGAGCAGTACTTC
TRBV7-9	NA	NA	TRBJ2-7	CASSVDSLEQYF	TGTGCCAGCAGCGTGGACAGCCTCGAGCAGTACTTC
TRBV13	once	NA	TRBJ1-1	CASSLGVGSGTEAFF	TGTGCCAGCAGCTTAGGAGTAGGGTCGGGCACTGAAGCTTTCTTT
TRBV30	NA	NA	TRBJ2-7	CAWSYPGQNEQYF	TGTGCCTGGAGTTACCCAGGACAGAACGAGCAGTACTTC
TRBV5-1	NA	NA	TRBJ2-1	CASSPRSSNPISYNEQFF	TGCGCCAGCAGCCCGCGGTCATCTAATCCGATTTCCTACAATGAGCAGTTCTTC
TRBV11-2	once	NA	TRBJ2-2	CASSSGQRSTGELFF	TGTGCCAGCAGCTCCGGACAGAGAAGCACCGGGGAGCTGTTTTTT
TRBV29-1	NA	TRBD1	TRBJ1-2	CSVEDQGEAGYTF	TGCAGCGTTGAAGATCAGGGGGAGGCTGGCTACACCTTC
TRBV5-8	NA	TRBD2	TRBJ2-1	CASSLDGTSGSYEFF	TGTGCCAGCAGCTTGGATGGGACTAGCGGGAGTTACGAGTTCTTC
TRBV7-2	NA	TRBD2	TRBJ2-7	CASSPVAGGFYEQYF	TGTGCCAGCAGCCCGGTAGCGGGAGGGTTCTACGAGCAGTACTTC
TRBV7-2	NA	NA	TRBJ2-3	CASSLRVQEDTQYF	TGTGCCAGCAGCTTGCGAGTCCAGGAGGATACGCAGTATTTT
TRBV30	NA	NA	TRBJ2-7	CAWKRRGLEQYF	TGTGCCTGGAAAAGAAGGGGCCTCGAGCAGTACTTC
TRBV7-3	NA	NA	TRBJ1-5	CASSQTGDQPQHF	TGTGCCAGCAGCCAAACGGGGGATCAGCCCCAGCATTTT
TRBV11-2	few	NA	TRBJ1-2	CASSLDSGEDGYTF	TGTGCCAGCAGCTTAGACAGTGGAGAGGATGGCTACACCTTC
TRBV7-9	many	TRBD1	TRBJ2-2	CASSQGATNTGELFF	TGTGCCAGCAGCCAGGGGGCAACTAACACCGGGGAGCTGTTTTTT
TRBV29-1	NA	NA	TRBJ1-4	CSVEVEGFNEKLFF	TGCAGCGTTGAAGTTGAGGGATTTAATGAAAAACTGTTTTTT
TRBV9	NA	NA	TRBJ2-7	CASSVAPREVYEQYF	TGTGCCAGCAGCGTAGCCCCCCGTGAGGTTTACGAGCAGTACTTC
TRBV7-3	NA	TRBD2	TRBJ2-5	CASSFGGSGETQYF	TGTGCCAGCAGCTTCGGCGGGAGCGGGGAGACCCAGTACTTC
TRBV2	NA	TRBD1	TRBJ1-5	CASRFTGVDQPQHF	TGTGCCAGCAGATTTACAGGGGTGGATCAGCCCCAGCATTTT
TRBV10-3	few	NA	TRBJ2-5	CAISESLETQYF	TGTGCCATCAGTGAGTCGTTAGAGACCCAGTACTTC
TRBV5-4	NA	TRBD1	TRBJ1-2	CASSTARQGYGYTF	TGTGCCAGCAGCACTGCCCGACAGGGCTATGGCTACACCTTC
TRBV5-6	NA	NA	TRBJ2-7	CASSLATVLYEQYF	TGTGCCAGCAGCTTGGCGACAGTCCTCTACGAGCAGTACTTC
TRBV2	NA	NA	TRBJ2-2	CASSDGQRNTGELFF	TGTGCCAGCAGTGATGGGCAGAGAAACACCGGGGAGCTGTTTTTT
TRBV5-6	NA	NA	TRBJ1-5	CASSLTGGNQPQHF	TGTGCCAGCAGCTTGACGGGGGGCAATCAGCCCCAGCATTTT
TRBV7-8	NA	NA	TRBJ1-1	CASSPGAGIYPNTEAFF	TGTGCCAGCAGCCCCGGTGCAGGTATATACCCAAACACTGAAGCTTTCTTT
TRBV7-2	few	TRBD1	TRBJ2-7	CASREGQGPYEQYF	TGTGCCAGCAGGGAGGGACAGGGGCCCTACGAGCAGTACTTC
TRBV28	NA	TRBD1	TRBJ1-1	CASSLGGRGRAFF	TGTGCCAGCAGTTTAGGGGGCAGGGGGCGGGCTTTCTTT
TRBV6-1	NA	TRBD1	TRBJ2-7	CASSEQGAWEQYF	TGTGCCAGCAGTGAACAGGGGGCTTGGGAGCAGTACTTC
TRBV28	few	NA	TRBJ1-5	CASSYRQENQPQHF	TGTGCCAGCAGTTATCGGCAGGAGAATCAGCCCCAGCATTTT
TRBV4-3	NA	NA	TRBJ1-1	CASSQGGATEAFF	TGCGCCAGCAGCCAAGGAGGAGCGACTGAAGCTTTCTTT
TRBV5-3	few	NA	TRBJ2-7	CASSLSSIHEQYF	TGTGCCAGCAGCCTCTCCTCCATCCACGAGCAGTACTTC
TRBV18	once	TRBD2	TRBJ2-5	CASSPQAGLAGHGETQYF	TGTGCCAGCTCACCACAGGCGGGACTAGCGGGGCATGGGGAGACCCAGTACTTC
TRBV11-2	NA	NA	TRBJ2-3	CASRQLWGWRDADTQYF	TGTGCCAGCCGTCAGCTATGGGGATGGAGGGATGCAGATACGCAGTATTTT
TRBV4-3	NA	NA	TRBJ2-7	CASSQGTYPGEQYF	TGCGCCAGCAGCCAGGGGACCTACCCCGGGGAGCAGTACTTC
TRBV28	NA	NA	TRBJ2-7	CASSFRRIEQYF	TGTGCCAGCAGTTTTAGGCGGATAGAGCAGTACTTC
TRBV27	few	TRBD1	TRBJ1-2	CASSRTGGDYGYTF	TGTGCCAGCAGTCGGACAGGGGGCGACTATGGCTACACCTTC
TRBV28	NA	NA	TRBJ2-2	CASCRGSEGEWVFF	TGTGCCAGCTGCCGGGGGTCTGAGGGGGAGTGGGTGTTTTTT
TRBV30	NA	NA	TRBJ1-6	CAWSVNIYDSSPLHF	TGTGCCTGGAGTGTTAATATATACGATAGCTCACCCCTCCACTTT
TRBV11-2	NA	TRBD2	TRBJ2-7	CASRSSGLYEQYF	TGTGCCAGCAGAAGTAGCGGGCTCTACGAGCAGTACTTC
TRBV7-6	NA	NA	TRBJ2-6	CASSLDRSGANVLTF	TGTGCCAGCAGCCTAGACCGCTCTGGGGCCAACGTCCTGACTTTC
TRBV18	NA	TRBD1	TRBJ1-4	CASSPPGQGSRKLFF	TGTGCCAGCTCACCGCCGGGACAGGGGTCGCGAAAACTGTTTTTT
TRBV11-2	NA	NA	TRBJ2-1	CASSPTAGVGEQFF	TGTGCCAGCAGCCCAACGGCTGGGGTCGGTGAGCAGTTCTTC
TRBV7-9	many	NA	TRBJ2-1	CASSLGLGLDSEQFF	TGTGCCAGCAGCTTAGGGTTGGGCTTAGACAGTGAGCAGTTCTTC
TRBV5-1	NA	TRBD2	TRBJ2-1	CASSFSGITYNEQFF	TGCGCCAGCAGCTTTAGCGGGATAACCTACAATGAGCAGTTCTTC
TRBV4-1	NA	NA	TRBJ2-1	CASSQGLTPYNEQFF	TGCGCCAGCAGCCAGGGGCTGACTCCCTACAATGAGCAGTTCTTC
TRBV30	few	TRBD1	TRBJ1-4	CAGIQGINEKLFF	TGTGCCGGGATACAGGGGATTAATGAAAAACTGTTTTTT
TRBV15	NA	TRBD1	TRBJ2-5	CATSRGTGDDFETQYF	TGTGCCACCAGCAGAGGGACAGGGGATGATTTTGAGACCCAGTACTTC